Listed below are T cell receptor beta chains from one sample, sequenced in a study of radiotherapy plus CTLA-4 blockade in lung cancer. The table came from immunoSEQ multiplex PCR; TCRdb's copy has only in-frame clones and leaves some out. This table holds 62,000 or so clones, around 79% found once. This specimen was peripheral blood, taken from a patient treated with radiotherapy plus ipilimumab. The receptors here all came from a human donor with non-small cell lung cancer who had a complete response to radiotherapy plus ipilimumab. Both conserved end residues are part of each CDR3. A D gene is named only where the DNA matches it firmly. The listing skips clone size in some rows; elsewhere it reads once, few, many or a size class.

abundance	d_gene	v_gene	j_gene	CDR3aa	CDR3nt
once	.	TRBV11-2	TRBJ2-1	CASSSGFNEQFF	TGTGCCAGCAGCTCAGGCTTCAATGAGCAGTTCTTC
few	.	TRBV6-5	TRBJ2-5	CASRRFRETQYF	TGTGCCAGCAGGCGATTTCGGGAGACCCAGTACTTC
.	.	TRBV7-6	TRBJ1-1	CASSFGGGTEAFF	TGTGCCAGCAGCTTCGGGGGAGGCACTGAAGCTTTCTTT
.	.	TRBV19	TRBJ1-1	CASSPTRGIAFF	TGTGCCAGTAGTCCGACAAGGGGTATAGCTTTCTTT
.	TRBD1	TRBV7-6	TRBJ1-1	CASSSILTGAIAEAFF	TGTGCCAGCAGCTCCATCTTGACAGGGGCAATCGCTGAAGCTTTCTTT
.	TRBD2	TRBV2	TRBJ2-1	CASVLLAGGLNEQFF	TGTGCCAGCGTATTACTAGCGGGGGGGCTAAATGAGCAGTTCTTC
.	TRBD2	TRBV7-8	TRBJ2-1	CASSLGLAGGLSSYNEQFF	TGTGCCAGCAGCTTAGGACTAGCGGGGGGTCTGAGCTCCTACAATGAGCAGTTCTTC
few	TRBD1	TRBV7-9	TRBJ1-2	CASSLVTQGVGGYTF	TGTGCCAGCAGCTTAGTGACCCAGGGGGTAGGAGGCTACACCTTC
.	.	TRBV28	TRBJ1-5	CASSLWGLSKGQPQHF	TGTGCCAGCAGTTTATGGGGGCTATCAAAGGGTCAGCCCCAGCATTTT
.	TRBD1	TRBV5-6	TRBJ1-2	CASSHRGGYTF	TGTGCCAGCAGCCACAGGGGTGGCTACACCTTC
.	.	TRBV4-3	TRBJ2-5	CASSQSSNRQETQYF	TGCGCCAGCAGCCAAAGTTCTAACAGGCAAGAGACCCAGTACTTC
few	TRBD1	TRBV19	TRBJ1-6	CASRGGNSPLHF	TGTGCCAGCAGGGGGGGTAATTCACCCCTCCACTTT
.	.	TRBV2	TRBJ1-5	CASRGDGYSNQPQHF	TGTGCCAGCAGAGGGGACGGCTATAGCAATCAGCCCCAGCATTTT
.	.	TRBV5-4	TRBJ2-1	CASSVGQGNEQFF	TGTGCCAGCAGCGTCGGCCAGGGCAATGAGCAGTTCTTC
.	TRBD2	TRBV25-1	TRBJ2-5	CASSDPRLAETQYF	TGTGCCAGCAGTGATCCTAGACTAGCAGAGACCCAGTACTTC
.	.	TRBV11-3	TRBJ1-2	CASSLDLQFGYTF	TGTGCCAGCAGCTTAGACCTACAATTTGGCTACACCTTC
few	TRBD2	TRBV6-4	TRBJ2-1	CASSDSGLAGAGNEQFF	TGTGCCAGCAGTGACTCGGGACTAGCGGGAGCTGGGAATGAGCAGTTCTTC
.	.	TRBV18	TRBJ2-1	CASSPNNNEQFF	TGTGCCAGCTCACCGAATAACAATGAGCAGTTCTTC
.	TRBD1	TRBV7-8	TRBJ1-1	CASSQDRAAEAFF	TGTGCCAGCAGCCAGGACAGGGCAGCTGAAGCTTTCTTT
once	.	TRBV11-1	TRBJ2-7	CASTLGPSSYEQYF	TGTGCCAGCACCCTGGGACCGAGCTCCTACGAGCAGTACTTC
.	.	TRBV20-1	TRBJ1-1	CSARDHTEAFF	TGCAGTGCTAGAGATCACACTGAAGCTTTCTTT
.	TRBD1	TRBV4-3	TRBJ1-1	CASSRSGQGDTEAFF	TGCGCCAGCAGCCGATCGGGACAGGGAGACACTGAAGCTTTCTTT
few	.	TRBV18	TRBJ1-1	CASSPADVHTEAFF	TGTGCCAGCTCACCTGCGGACGTACACACTGAAGCTTTCTTT
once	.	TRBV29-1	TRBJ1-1	CSVQGVGTEAFF	TGCAGCGTTCAGGGTGTTGGCACTGAAGCTTTCTTT
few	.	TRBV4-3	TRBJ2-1	CASSQLLDLSGNEQFF	TGCGCCAGCAGCCAATTACTAGACCTCTCTGGGAATGAGCAGTTCTTC
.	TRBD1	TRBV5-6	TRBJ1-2	CASSDGQGFYGYTF	TGTGCCAGCAGCGACGGACAGGGCTTCTATGGCTACACCTTC
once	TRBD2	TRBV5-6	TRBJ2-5	CASSSTTYKRGGRRETQYF	TGTGCCAGCAGCTCCACGACCTACAAGCGGGGGGGCCGGAGAGAGACCCAGTACTTC
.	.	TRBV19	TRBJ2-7	CASSTLHEQYF	TGTGCCAGTAGTACGCTACACGAGCAGTACTTC
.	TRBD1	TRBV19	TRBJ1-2	CASTYQGADNYGYTF	TGTGCCAGTACTTACCAGGGGGCGGATAACTATGGCTACACCTTC
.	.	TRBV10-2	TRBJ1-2	CASSDQGYRYTF	TGCGCCAGCAGTGACCAGGGCTATCGCTACACCTTC
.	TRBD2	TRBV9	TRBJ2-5	CASSARGTSSGETQYF	TGTGCCAGCAGCGCGAGAGGGACTAGCAGCGGGGAGACCCAGTACTTC
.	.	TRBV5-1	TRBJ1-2	CASRSEYYGYTF	TGCGCCAGCAGATCCGAGTATTATGGCTACACCTTC
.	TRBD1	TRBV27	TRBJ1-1	CASSRTGAAEAFF	TGTGCCAGCAGCAGGACAGGGGCGGCTGAAGCTTTCTTT
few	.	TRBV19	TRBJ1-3	CASSSDIRNTIYF	TGTGCCAGTAGTTCCGACATTCGAAACACCATATATTTT
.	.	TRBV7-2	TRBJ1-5	CASSARDQPQHF	TGTGCCAGCAGCGCGAGGGATCAGCCCCAGCATTTT
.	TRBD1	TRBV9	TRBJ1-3	CASSATGGTSGNTIYF	TGTGCCAGCAGCGCCACAGGGGGGACCTCTGGAAACACCATATATTTT
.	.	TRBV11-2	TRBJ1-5	CASSFGIGQPQHF	TGTGCCAGCAGCTTTGGTATAGGACAGCCCCAGCATTTT
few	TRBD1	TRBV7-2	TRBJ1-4	CASSRRQGNEKLFF	TGTGCCAGCAGCCGAAGACAGGGAAATGAAAAACTGTTTTTT
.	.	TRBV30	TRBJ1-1	CAWIPLGFDTEAFF	TGTGCCTGGATCCCGCTTGGATTCGACACTGAAGCTTTCTTT
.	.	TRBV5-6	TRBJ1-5	CASSGGSGIYSNQPQHF	TGTGCCAGCAGCGGAGGATCCGGTATCTATAGCAATCAGCCCCAGCATTTT
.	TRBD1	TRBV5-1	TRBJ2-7	CASSFRDRDHEQYF	TGCGCCAGCAGCTTCCGGGACAGGGATCACGAGCAGTACTTC
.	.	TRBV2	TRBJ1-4	CASSGTDEKLFF	TGTGCCAGCAGTGGGACAGATGAAAAACTGTTTTTT
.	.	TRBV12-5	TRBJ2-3	CASGLNWGSQYF	TGTGCTAGTGGTTTGAACTGGGGTTCGCAGTATTTT
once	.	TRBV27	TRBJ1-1	CASITRDSPSEAFF	TGTGCCAGCATTACGAGGGACTCCCCATCTGAAGCTTTCTTT
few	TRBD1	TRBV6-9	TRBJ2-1	CASSYSAGGLFF	TGTGCCAGCAGTTACTCGGCAGGGGGCCTGTTCTTC
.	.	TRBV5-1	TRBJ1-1	CASSFQANTEAFF	TGCGCCAGCAGCTTTCAAGCGAACACTGAAGCTTTCTTT
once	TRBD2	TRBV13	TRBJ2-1	CASSLRWGGNNEQFF	TGTGCCAGCAGCTTAAGGTGGGGGGGTAATAATGAGCAGTTCTTC
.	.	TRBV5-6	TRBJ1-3	CASSFAPSGNTIYF	TGTGCCAGCAGCTTCGCCCCCTCTGGAAACACCATATATTTT
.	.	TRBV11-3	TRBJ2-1	CASSSGTVISYNEQFF	TGTGCCAGCAGCTCGGGGACGGTTATCTCCTACAATGAGCAGTTCTTC
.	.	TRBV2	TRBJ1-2	CASREEGGYTF	TGTGCCAGCAGGGAGGAGGGAGGCTACACCTTC
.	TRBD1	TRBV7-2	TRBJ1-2	CASSVGGTGAFGYTF	TGTGCCAGCAGCGTTGGGGGGACAGGGGCTTTCGGCTACACCTTC
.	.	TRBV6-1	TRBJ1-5	CASSALLPSRHYSNQPQHF	TGTGCCAGCAGTGCGCTCTTGCCCAGCAGACATTATAGCAATCAGCCCCAGCATTTT
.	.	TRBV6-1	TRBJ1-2	CASSERQGLELGYTF	TGTGCCAGCAGTGAACGGCAGGGTCTCGAATTGGGCTACACCTTC
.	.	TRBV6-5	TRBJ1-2	CASTLTGTYGYTF	TGTGCCAGCACCCTCACAGGGACCTATGGCTACACCTTC
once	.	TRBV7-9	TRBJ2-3	CASTIRGSTDTQYF	TGTGCCAGCACCATTAGAGGGAGCACAGATACGCAGTATTTT